Listed here are 9 T cell receptor beta chains from one sample, sequenced in a study of cytomegalovirus exposure and HLA in healthy donors. Assay: immunoSEQ multiplex PCR; the TCRdb copy retains only in-frame clones and omits some. The sample holds under 400,000 clones, roughly 87% seen once. The sample taken for sequencing was PBMCs. Source of these receptors: a man aged 30 to 39 in good health and CMV-seronegative.

The chain has TRBV2 and TRBJ2-2, with D tentatively TRBD1 (5 bases). The V gene's germline CDR1 is SNHLY and CDR2 FYNNEI. V was clipped by 7 bases and J by 0 bases, with 9 bases between them. The CDR3 loop spans 14 amino acids. CDR3 nucleotides: TGTGCCAGCAAACAGGACGCGAACACCGGGGAGCTGTTTTTT. Protein: CASKQDANTGELFF.

The gene calls are TRBV7-9 and TRBJ2-5; D perhaps matches TRBD2 (5 bases). Germline CDR1 and CDR2: SEHNR and FQNEAQ (reference sequence). V lost 0 bases and J lost 0, with 8 bases in between. The CDR3 runs to 15 residues. CDR3: CASSLAKRYQETQYF. DNA of the CDR3: TGTGCCAGCAGCTTAGCAAAGCGGTACCAAGAGACCCAGTACTTC. The whole variable domain, filled in from reference TRBV7-9 and TRBJ2-5, reads DTGVSQNPRHKITKRGQNVTFRCDPISEHNRLYWYRQTLGQGPEFLTYFQNEAQLEKSRLLSDRFSAERPKGSFSTLEIQRTEQGDSAMYLCASSLAKRYQETQYFGPGTRLLVL.

The rearrangement joins TRBV6-5 to TRBJ2-1; TRBD1 matches 8 bases. V dropped 3 bases and J dropped 6; count of bases not matched to a gene: 1. This CDR3 is built from 13 residues. Per germline, CDR1 MNHEY and CDR2 SVGAGI. The CDR3 DNA is TGTGCCAGCAGTTATACAGGGGGCAATGAGCAGTTCTTC. This encodes CASSYTGGNEQFF.

The genes are TRBV27 and TRBJ2-1; a possible D gene is TRBD2 (6 bases). Germline assignment: CDR1 MNHEY and CDR2 SMNVEV (reference sequence). This CDR3 spans 16 amino acids. Trimming left V 3 bases short and J 0 bases short, with 12 bases between. The CDR3 DNA follows: TGTGCCAGCAGTTTGAGTAGCGGTAGCTCCTACAATGAGCAGTTCTTC. Its protein is CASSLSSGSSYNEQFF.

This chain joins TRBV11-2 and TRBJ2-1; 8 bases line up with TRBD2. V gave up 4 bases and J gave up 3 bases; unmatched junction bases: 5. Germline V gene sequence: CDR1 SGHAT, CDR2 FQNNGV. This CDR3 contains 15 residues. The DNA of the CDR3 is TGTGCCAGCAGCTCTCGGCGGGGGGACTACAATGAGCAGTTCTTC. It codes for CASSSRRGDYNEQFF.

This chain connects TRBV7-9 to TRBJ2-3, with D maybe TRBD2 (7 bases). CDR1 is SEHNR and CDR2 is FQNEAQ in the germline V gene (reference sequence). This CDR3 is built from 16 residues. Trimming cost V 6 bases and J 6 bases, with 22 bases left between them. The CDR3 reads CASRRSSGGHVDTQYF. Here the CDR3 DNA reads TGTGCCAGCAGACGCTCGTCGGGGGGCCACGTGGATACGCAGTATTTT. The complete variable domain, with remaining parts taken from reference TRBV7-9 and TRBJ2-3, reads DTGVSQNPRHKITKRGQNVTFRCDPISEHNRLYWYRQTLGQGPEFLTYFQNEAQLEKSRLLSDRFSAERPKGSFSTLEIQRTEQGDSAMYLCASRRSSGGHVDTQYFGPGTRLTVL.

This chain connects TRBV2 to TRBJ2-1; TRBD2 aligns across 7 bases. CDR3 length: 16 residues. After removal of 5 bases from V and 4 bases from J, the junction contained 11 bases not matched to a gene. Germline CDR1 is SNHLY and CDR2 is FYNNEI. The CDR3: CASSNLMGGIYNEQFF. CDR3 in DNA: TGTGCCAGCAGTAACCTTATGGGGGGGATATACAATGAGCAGTTCTTC.

The chain links TRBV10-3 to TRBJ2-5; 11 bases line up with TRBD2. This CDR3 comprises 15 residues. Germline CDR1 reads ENHRY; CDR2 reads SYGVKD. The J segment lost 2 bases and the V segment lost 3 bases, leaving 2 bases of the junction unmatched. DNA of the CDR3: TGTGCCATCAGTGAACGACTAGCGGGGCAAGAGACCCAGTACTTC. Its translation is CAISERLAGQETQYF.

The J gene is TRBJ1-2, the V gene TRBV6-1, with D hard to call. Looked up from germline, CDR1 is MNHNS and CDR2 is SASEGT. The CDR3 is 13 amino acids. The V gene lost 2 bases and the J gene lost 8 bases, with 12 bases spanning the gap. CDR3 loop: CASSEHSRQGYTF. The CDR3 DNA reads TGTGCCAGCAGTGAACATAGCCGTCAGGGCTACACCTTC.